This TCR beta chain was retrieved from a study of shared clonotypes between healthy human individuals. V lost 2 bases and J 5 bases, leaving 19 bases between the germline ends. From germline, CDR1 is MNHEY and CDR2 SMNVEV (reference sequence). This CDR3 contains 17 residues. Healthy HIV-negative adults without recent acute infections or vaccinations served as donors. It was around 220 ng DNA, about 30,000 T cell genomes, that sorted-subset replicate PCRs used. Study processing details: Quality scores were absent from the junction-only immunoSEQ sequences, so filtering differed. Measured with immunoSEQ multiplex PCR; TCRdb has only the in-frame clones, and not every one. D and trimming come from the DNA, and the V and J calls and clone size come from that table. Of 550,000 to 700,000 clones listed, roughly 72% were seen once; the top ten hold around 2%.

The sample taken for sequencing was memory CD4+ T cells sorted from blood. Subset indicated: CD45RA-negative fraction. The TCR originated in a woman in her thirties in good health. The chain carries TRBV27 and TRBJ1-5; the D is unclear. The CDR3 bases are TGTGCCAGCAGTTTAATCGGCAGCCACATCTCCGATCAGCCCCAGCATTTT. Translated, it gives CASSLIGSHISDQPQHF.